This entry concerns a single T cell receptor (beta chain). Antigen: not known. Profiling relied on immunoSEQ multiplex PCR, and the TCRdb table lists in-frame clones only, not all of them. The data hold about 240,000 clones, with around 87% observed a single time. The data derive from a study of cytomegalovirus exposure and HLA in healthy donors. About the study: The use of the same platform for the 90 to 150 validation repertoires and the approximately 730 first-cohort repertoires was reported by a later analysis.

Study-level findings and limits: Researchers counted around 180 TCR beta chains as cytomegalovirus-associated.

This CDR3 is built from 16 residues. Losses at the gene ends were 6 bases for V and 3 bases for J; bases not matched to a gene: 11. The germline V gene has CDR1 SGHVS and CDR2 FNYEAQ. This TCR was sampled from a man aged 18 to 29 in good health and CMV-seronegative. The chain uses TRBV7-6 and TRBJ2-7; TRBD2 matches 10 bases. The sample comprised PBMCs. The CDR3 loop reads CASSPIPSSGSYEQYF. CDR3 nucleotides: TGTGCCAGCAGTCCAATCCCTTCTAGCGGGAGCTACGAGCAGTACTTC.